What follows describes a single T cell receptor beta chain. Germline V gives CDR1 DFQATT, CDR2 SNEGSKA (reference sequence). The V and J ends lost 3 bases and 1 base respectively, with 6 bases between them. CDR3 length: 12 amino acids. This specimen comes from a study of blood T cell repertoires in COVID-19. The assay was immunoSEQ multiplex PCR, and TCRdb's table has in-frame clones only and misses some. The repertoire holds 59,000 or so clones, 81% seen once, with under 30% in the top ten. Sequencing used peripheral blood. The chain carries TRBV20-1 and TRBJ1-1; D remains ambiguous. This TCR came from an elderly woman with active or convalescent COVID-19. As DNA, the CDR3 is TGCAGTGCTAGTTCTAGGAACACTGAAGCTTTCTTT. As protein: CSASSRNTEAFF.